This T cell receptor (beta chain) is from a study of T cell changes during pregnancy in multiple sclerosis. Looked up from germline, CDR1 is SQVTM and CDR2 is ANQGSEA. This CDR3 region has 16 residues. Deletions cut 4 bases from V and 5 bases from J, with 18 bases between. The assay was immunoSEQ multiplex PCR, and TCRdb's table has in-frame clones only and misses some. The repertoire has approximately 12,000 clones, approximately 90% of them found once; the top ten carry approximately 14%. This clone was found once. This sequence joins TRBV29-1 and TRBJ2-6; D possibly corresponds to TRBD2 (6 bases). The sequence derives from a female donor in good health, enrolled as a control in a pregnancy study. The sample here was CD8+ T cells from peripheral blood mononuclear cells, taken in the second trimester of pregnancy. In DNA form, the CDR3 reads TGCAGCGTTGTTGAAGAGGAGGGGTCTAGGGCCAACGTCCTGACTTTC. It yields the protein CSVVEEEGSRANVLTF.